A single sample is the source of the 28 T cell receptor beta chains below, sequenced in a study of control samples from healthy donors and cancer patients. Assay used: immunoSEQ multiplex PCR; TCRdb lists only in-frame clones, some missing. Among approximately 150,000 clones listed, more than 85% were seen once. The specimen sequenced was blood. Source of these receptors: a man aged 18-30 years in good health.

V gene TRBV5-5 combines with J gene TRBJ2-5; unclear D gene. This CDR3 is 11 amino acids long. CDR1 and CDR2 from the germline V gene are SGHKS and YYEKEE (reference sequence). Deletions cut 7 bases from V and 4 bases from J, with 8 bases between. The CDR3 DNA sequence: TGTGCCAGCGCTGAACCAGAGACCCAGTACTTC. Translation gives CASAEPETQYF. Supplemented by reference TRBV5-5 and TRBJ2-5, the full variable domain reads DAGVTQSPTHLIKTRGQQVTLRCSPISGHKSVSWYQQVLGQGPQFIFQYYEKEERGRGNFPDRFSARQFPNYSSELNVNALLLGDSALYLCASAEPETQYFGPGTRLLVL.

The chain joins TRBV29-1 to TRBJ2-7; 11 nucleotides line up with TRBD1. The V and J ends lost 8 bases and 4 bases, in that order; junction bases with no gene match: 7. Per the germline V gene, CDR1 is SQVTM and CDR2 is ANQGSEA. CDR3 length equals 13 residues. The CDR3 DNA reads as TGCAGCTTTACCGGGACAGGGGGTTACGAGCAGTACTTC. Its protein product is CSFTGTGGYEQYF.

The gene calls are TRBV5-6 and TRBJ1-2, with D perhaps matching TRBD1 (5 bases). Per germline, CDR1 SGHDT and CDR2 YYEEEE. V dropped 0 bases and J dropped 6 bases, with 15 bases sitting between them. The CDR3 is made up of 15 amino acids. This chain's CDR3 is CASSLAPGRVDGYTF. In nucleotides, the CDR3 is TGTGCCAGCAGCTTGGCTCCGGGCAGGGTTGATGGCTACACCTTC.

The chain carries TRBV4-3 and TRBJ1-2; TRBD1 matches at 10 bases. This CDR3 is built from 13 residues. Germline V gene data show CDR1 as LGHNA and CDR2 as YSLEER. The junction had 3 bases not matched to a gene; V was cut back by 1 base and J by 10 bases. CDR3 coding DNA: TGCGCCAGCAGCCAAGGGACAGGGGGAATCTACACCTTC. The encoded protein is CASSQGTGGIYTF.

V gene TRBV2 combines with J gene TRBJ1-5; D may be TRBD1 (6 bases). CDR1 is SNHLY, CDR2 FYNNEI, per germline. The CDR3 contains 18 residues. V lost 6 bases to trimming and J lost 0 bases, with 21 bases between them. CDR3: CASRGSPGTTYSNQPQHF. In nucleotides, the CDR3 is TGTGCCAGCAGGGGGTCCCCCGGGACAACTTATAGCAATCAGCCCCAGCATTTT.

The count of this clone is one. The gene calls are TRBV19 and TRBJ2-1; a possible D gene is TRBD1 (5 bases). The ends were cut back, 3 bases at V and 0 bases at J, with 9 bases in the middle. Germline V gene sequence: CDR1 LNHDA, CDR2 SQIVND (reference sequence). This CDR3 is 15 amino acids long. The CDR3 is CASSIETDSYNEQFF. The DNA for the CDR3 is TGTGCCAGTAGTATCGAGACAGACTCCTACAATGAGCAGTTCTTC.

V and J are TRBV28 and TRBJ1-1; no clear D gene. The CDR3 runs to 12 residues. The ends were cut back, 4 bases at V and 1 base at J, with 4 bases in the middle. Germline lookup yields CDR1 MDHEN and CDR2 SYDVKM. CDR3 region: CASSYSNTEAFF. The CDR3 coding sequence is TGTGCCAGCAGTTACTCGAACACTGAAGCTTTCTTT.

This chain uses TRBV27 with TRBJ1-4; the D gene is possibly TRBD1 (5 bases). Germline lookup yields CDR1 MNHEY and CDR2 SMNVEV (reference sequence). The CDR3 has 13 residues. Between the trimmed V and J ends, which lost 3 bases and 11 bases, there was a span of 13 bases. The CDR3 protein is CASSFRVGAKLFF. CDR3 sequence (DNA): TGTGCCAGCAGTTTCCGGGTAGGGGCCAAACTGTTTTTT.

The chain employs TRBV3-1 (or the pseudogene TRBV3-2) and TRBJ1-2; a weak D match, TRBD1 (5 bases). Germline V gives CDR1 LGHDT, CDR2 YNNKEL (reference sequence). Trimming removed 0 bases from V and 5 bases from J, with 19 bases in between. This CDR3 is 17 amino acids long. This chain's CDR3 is CASSQEDGRGVRYGYTF. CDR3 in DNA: TGTGCCAGCAGCCAAGAGGATGGGAGGGGAGTCAGGTATGGCTACACCTTC.

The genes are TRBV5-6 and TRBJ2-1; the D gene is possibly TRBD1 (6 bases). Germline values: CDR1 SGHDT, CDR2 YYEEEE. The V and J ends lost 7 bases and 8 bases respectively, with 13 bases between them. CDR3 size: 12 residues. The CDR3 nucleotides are TGTGCCAGCGTACAGGGTGAGGATGAGCAGTTCTTC. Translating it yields CASVQGEDEQFF.

Written as DNA, the CDR3 is TGTGCCAGTAGTACCGTCCACGGGAGCGGGGGAACAGATACGCAGTATTTT. This translates into CASSTVHGSGGTDTQYF. V gene TRBV19 combines with J gene TRBJ2-3; 8 positions match TRBD2. V shed 4 bases, J shed 3 bases, and the junction held 12 bases outside the gene matches. The CDR3 sequence is 17 residues long. Looked up from germline, CDR1 is LNHDA and CDR2 is SQIVND (reference sequence).

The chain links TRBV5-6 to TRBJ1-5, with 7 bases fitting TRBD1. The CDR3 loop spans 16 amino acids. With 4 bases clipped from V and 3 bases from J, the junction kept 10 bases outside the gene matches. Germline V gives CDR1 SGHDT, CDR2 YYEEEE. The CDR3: CASSGFRGQSNQPQHF. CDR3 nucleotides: TGTGCCAGCAGCGGATTCCGGGGACAGTCCAATCAGCCCCAGCATTTT.

The chain's CDR3 is CASSYLPGLAGTDTQYF. In nucleotides, the CDR3 is TGTGCCAGCAGTTACCTTCCGGGACTAGCGGGAACAGATACGCAGTATTTT. The rearrangement links TRBV27 to TRBJ2-3; TRBD2 matches at 13 bases. CDR1 is MNHEY and CDR2 is SMNVEV in the germline V gene (reference sequence). This CDR3 comprises 17 residues. V was pared by 4 bases and J by 3 bases, with 7 bases of the junction left unmatched.

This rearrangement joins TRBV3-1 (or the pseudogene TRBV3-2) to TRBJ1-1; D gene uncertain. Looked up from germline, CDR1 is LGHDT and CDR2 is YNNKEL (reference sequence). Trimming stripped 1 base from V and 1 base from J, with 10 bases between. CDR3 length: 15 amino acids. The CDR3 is CASSQGEGRNTEAFF. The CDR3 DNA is TGTGCCAGCAGCCAAGGGGAAGGAAGGAACACTGAAGCTTTCTTT.

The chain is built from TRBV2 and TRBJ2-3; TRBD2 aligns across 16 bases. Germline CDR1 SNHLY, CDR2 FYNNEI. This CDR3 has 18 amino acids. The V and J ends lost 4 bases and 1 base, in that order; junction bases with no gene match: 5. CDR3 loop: CASSGPGTSGGGTDTQYF. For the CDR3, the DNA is TGTGCCAGCAGTGGGCCCGGGACTAGCGGGGGGGGCACAGATACGCAGTATTTT.

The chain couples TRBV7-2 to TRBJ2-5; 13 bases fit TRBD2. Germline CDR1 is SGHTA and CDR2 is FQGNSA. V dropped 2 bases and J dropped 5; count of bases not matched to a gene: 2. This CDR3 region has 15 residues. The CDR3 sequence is CASSLTSGRAETQYF. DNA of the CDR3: TGTGCCAGCAGCTTAACTAGCGGGAGGGCTGAGACCCAGTACTTC. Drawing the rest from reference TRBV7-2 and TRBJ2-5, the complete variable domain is GAGVSQSPSNKVTEKGKDVELRCDPISGHTALYWYRQSLGQGLEFLIYFQGNSAPDKSGLPSDRFSAERTGGSVSTLTIQRTQQEDSAVYLCASSLTSGRAETQYFGPGTRLLVL.

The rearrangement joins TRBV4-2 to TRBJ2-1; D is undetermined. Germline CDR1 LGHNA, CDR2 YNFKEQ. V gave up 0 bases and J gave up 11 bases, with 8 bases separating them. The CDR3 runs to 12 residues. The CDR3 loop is CASSQDIGQQFF. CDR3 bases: TGTGCCAGCAGCCAAGATATAGGACAGCAGTTCTTC.

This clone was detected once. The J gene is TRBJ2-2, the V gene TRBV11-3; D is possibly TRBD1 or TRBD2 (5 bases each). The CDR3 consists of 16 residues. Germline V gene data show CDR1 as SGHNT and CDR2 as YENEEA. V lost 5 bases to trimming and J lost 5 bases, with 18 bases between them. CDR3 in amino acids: CASSLGRKRRTGELFF. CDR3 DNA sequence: TGTGCCAGCAGCCTGGGACGGAAAAGAAGGACCGGGGAGCTGTTTTTT.

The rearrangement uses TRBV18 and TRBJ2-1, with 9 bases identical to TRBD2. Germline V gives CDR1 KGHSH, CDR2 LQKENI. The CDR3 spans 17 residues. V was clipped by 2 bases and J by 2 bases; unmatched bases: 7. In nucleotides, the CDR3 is TGTGCCAGCTCACCATCCCCTGGCGGGGGGGCCTACAATGAGCAGTTCTTC. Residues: CASSPSPGGGAYNEQFF.

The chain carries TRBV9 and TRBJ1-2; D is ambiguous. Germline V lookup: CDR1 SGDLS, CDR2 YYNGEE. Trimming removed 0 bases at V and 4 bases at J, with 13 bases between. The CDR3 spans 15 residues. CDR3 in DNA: TGTGCCAGCAGCGTAGCTCTTTATCCGAGCTATGGCTACACCTTC. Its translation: CASSVALYPSYGYTF.

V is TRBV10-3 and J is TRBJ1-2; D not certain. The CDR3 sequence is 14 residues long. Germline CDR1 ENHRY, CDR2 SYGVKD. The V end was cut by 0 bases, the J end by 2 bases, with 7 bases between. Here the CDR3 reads CAISESATNYGYTF. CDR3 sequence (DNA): TGTGCCATCAGTGAGTCGGCCACCAACTATGGCTACACCTTC.

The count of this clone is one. The CDR3 coding sequence is TGCAGCGTTAACAGGGGGAACACTGAAGCTTTCTTT. Encoded protein: CSVNRGNTEAFF. The chain carries TRBV29-1 and TRBJ1-1; the match to TRBD1 covers 7 bases. The trim removed 5 bases at V and 1 base at J, leaving 1 base unmatched. Germline V gene lookup returns CDR1 SQVTM and CDR2 ANQGSEA. This CDR3 comprises 12 residues.

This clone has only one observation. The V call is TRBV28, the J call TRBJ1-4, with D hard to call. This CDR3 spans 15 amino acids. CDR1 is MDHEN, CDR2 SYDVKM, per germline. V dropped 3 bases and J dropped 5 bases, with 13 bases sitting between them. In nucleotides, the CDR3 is TGTGCCAGCAGTTTGGCGGCAGGTATGAATGAAAAACTGTTTTTT. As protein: CASSLAAGMNEKLFF.

The CDR3 DNA is TGTGCCAGTAGTACCCGGACAGGGGGCGAGGTGGATGGCTACACCTTC. The encoded protein is CASSTRTGGEVDGYTF. V and J are TRBV19 and TRBJ1-2; 11 nucleotides match TRBD1. This CDR3 has 16 residues. The V gene end was trimmed by 4 bases and the J gene end by 6 bases; junction bases not matched to a gene: 10. Per the germline V gene, CDR1 is LNHDA and CDR2 is SQIVND (reference sequence).

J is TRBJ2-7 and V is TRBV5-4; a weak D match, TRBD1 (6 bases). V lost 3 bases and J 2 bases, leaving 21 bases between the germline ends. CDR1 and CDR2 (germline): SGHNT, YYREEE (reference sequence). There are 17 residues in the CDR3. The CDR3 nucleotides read TGTGCCAGCAGCTCGAAACCCGGGGACACCTCTACCTACGAGCAGTACTTC. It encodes CASSSKPGDTSTYEQYF.

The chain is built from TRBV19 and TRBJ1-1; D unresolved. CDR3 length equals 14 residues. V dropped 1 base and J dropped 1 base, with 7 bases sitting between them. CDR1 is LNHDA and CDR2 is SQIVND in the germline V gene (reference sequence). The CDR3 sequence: CASSIGWGNTEAFF. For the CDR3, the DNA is TGTGCCAGTAGTATAGGTTGGGGGAACACTGAAGCTTTCTTT.

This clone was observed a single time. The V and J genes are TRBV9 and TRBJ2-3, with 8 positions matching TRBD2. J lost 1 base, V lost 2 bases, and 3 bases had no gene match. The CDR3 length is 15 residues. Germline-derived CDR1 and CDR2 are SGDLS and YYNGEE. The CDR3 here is CASSVSGKGTDTQYF. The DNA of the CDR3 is TGTGCCAGCAGCGTTAGCGGGAAGGGCACAGATACGCAGTATTTT.

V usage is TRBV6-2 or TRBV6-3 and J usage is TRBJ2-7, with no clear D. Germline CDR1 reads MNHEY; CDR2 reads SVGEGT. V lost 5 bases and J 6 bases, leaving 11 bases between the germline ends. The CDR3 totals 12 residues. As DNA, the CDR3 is TGTGCCAGCAGTAACTTCCGTCTCGAGCAGTACTTC. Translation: CASSNFRLEQYF.